These T cell receptor beta chains were read from a single sample in a study of blood T cell repertoires in COVID-19. Libraries were prepared by immunoSEQ multiplex PCR; TCRdb keeps only in-frame clonotypes and omits some of them. Of about 190,000 clones in the sample, roughly 87% are singletons; the top ten hold around a fifth. Material for sequencing was peripheral blood. These receptor sequences come from a man in his 60s with active or convalescent COVID-19. The CDR3 runs from the conserved cysteine through the conserved F or W. D genes are given only for firm matches. Clone size, where shown, is once, few, many, or a class for clones that have expanded.

j_gene	d_gene	abundance	v_gene	CDR3aa	CDR3nt
TRBJ1-2	TRBD1	once	TRBV5-4	CASSLDPGQGSYGYTF	TGTGCCAGCAGCCTAGACCCGGGACAGGGTAGCTATGGCTACACCTTC
TRBJ1-2	NA	NA	TRBV5-1	CASSSGVDYGYTF	TGCGCCAGCAGCAGCGGGGTGGACTATGGCTACACCTTC
TRBJ2-7	NA	NA	TRBV4-2	CASSQEVQGGREQYF	TGTGCCAGCAGCCAAGAGGTCCAGGGGGGTAGGGAGCAGTACTTC
TRBJ2-1	NA	once	TRBV5-1	CASSLAVGGGEQFF	TGCGCCAGCAGCTTGGCCGTCGGGGGTGGTGAGCAGTTCTTC
TRBJ1-5	NA	NA	TRBV2	CASTPGSLEGQPQHF	TGTGCCAGCACCCCTGGCAGTCTAGAGGGTCAGCCCCAGCATTTT
TRBJ2-7	NA	NA	TRBV7-8	CASSRTISYEQYF	TGTGCCAGCAGCCGGACTATCTCCTACGAGCAGTACTTC
TRBJ1-4	NA	NA	TRBV5-5	CASSLGAGTNEKLFF	TGTGCCAGCAGCTTGGGGGCAGGAACTAATGAAAAACTGTTTTTT
TRBJ1-6	NA	NA	TRBV12-3/TRBV12-4	CASSTLTGSPLHF	TGTGCCAGCAGTACACTCACGGGTTCACCCCTCCACTTT
TRBJ2-7	TRBD2	NA	TRBV5-5	CASSLVRGGGMYEQYF	TGTGCCAGCAGCTTGGTTCGGGGCGGGGGGATGTACGAGCAGTACTTC
TRBJ2-5	NA	NA	TRBV2	CASSVGSQRETQYF	TGTGCCAGCAGTGTTGGCTCTCAGCGGGAGACCCAGTACTTC
TRBJ2-2	TRBD1	NA	TRBV5-4	CASSRQGAGTGELFF	TGTGCCAGCAGCAGACAGGGGGCGGGGACCGGGGAGCTGTTTTTT
TRBJ1-6	NA	NA	TRBV7-9	CASSLRTDNSPLHF	TGTGCCAGCAGCTTAAGGACAGATAATTCACCCCTCCACTTT
TRBJ2-6	TRBD1	NA	TRBV11-2	CASSSTRDRGVFGANVLTF	TGTGCCAGCAGCTCAACCCGGGACAGGGGGGTATTTGGGGCCAACGTCCTGACTTTC
TRBJ1-5	TRBD1	few	TRBV2	CASKGQGGQPQHF	TGTGCCAGCAAAGGACAGGGCGGACAGCCCCAGCATTTT
TRBJ1-5	TRBD1	NA	TRBV6-6	CASSYGTGGGQPQHF	TGTGCCAGCAGTTATGGTACAGGGGGCGGTCAGCCCCAGCATTTT
TRBJ2-2	NA	NA	TRBV11-2	CASSRRRQTNTGELFF	TGTGCCAGCAGCCGCCGTCGTCAGACTAACACCGGGGAGCTGTTTTTT
TRBJ2-3	NA	NA	TRBV7-2	CASREAGAPITDTQYF	TGTGCCAGCCGCGAGGCGGGGGCCCCAATCACAGATACGCAGTATTTT
TRBJ1-5	NA	NA	TRBV6-5	CASRPIGVGNQPQHF	TGTGCCAGCAGGCCCATAGGGGTTGGCAATCAGCCCCAGCATTTT
TRBJ2-1	NA	NA	TRBV5-1	CASSLVGQGGGNEQFF	TGCGCCAGCAGCTTGGTGGGCCAAGGGGGTGGGAATGAGCAGTTCTTC
TRBJ2-2	NA	many	TRBV20-1	CSASPVYTGELFF	TGCAGTGCTAGTCCGGTGTACACCGGGGAGCTGTTTTTT
TRBJ2-3	TRBD2	NA	TRBV7-2	CASSLGPGLARNTDTQYF	TGTGCCAGCAGCTTAGGTCCAGGACTAGCCAGAAACACAGATACGCAGTATTTT
TRBJ2-7	TRBD2	NA	TRBV19	CASSTAAGGGYEQYF	TGTGCCAGTAGTACGGCCGCTGGCGGGGGTTACGAGCAGTACTTC
TRBJ1-5	NA	NA	TRBV19	CASSINILGNQPQHF	TGTGCCAGTAGTATAAACATCTTGGGCAATCAGCCCCAGCATTTT
TRBJ1-6	NA	NA	TRBV6-5	CASSPSNSPLHF	TGTGCCAGCAGTCCGAGTAATTCACCCCTCCACTTT
TRBJ1-1	TRBD1	NA	TRBV6-5	CATSNRGYTEAFF	TGTGCCACTTCAAACAGGGGATACACTGAAGCTTTCTTT
TRBJ1-2	TRBD1	NA	TRBV19	CASTPDRGPGGYTF	TGTGCCAGTACCCCGGACAGGGGGCCTGGTGGCTACACCTTC
TRBJ1-2	NA	NA	TRBV15	CATSRGLGAVYGYTF	TGTGCCACCAGCAGAGGCCTGGGGGCGGTCTATGGCTACACCTTC
TRBJ1-2	NA	NA	TRBV5-1	CASSLAQANYGYTF	TGCGCCAGCAGCTTGGCCCAGGCTAACTATGGCTACACCTTC
TRBJ2-2	TRBD1	NA	TRBV19	CASRPDRGNTGELFF	TGTGCCAGTAGGCCGGACAGGGGGAACACCGGGGAGCTGTTTTTT
TRBJ2-2	NA	NA	TRBV19	CASSTGGATGELFF	TGTGCCAGTTCCACAGGGGGGGCCACCGGGGAGCTGTTTTTT